A selection of T cell receptor beta chains follows, all from one sample in a study of cytomegalovirus exposure and HLA in healthy donors. Profiled with immunoSEQ multiplex PCR; TCRdb holds only in-frame clones, not every one. The sample carries about 95,000 clones, more than 70% recorded once. Sequenced material: PBMCs. Receptors originate from a man between 18 and 29 years old in good health and CMV-seropositive. The CDR3 runs from the conserved cysteine through the conserved F or W. The D gene is left open where the match is weak. Rows may omit the clone size; those that give it use once, few, many or a size class.

>TRBJ2-5|TRBV6-1|-|medium-sized
TGTGCCAGCACCCCCCTAAGCGGATCGGAGACCCAGTACTTC
CASTPLSGSETQYF
>TRBJ1-1|TRBV5-1|TRBD1|-
TGCGCCAGCAGCTTCGGGACAGGAGGCATGAACACTGAAGCTTTCTTT
CASSFGTGGMNTEAFF
>TRBJ2-2|TRBV4-1|-|-
TGCGCCAGCAGCCCCCTCACCGGGGAGCTGTTTTTT
CASSPLTGELFF
>TRBJ2-1|TRBV5-1|TRBD1|-
TGCGCCAGCAGCTTGGATAGGGGGACAGGGGACCCCCATGAGCAGTTCTTC
CASSLDRGTGDPHEQFF
>TRBJ1-2|TRBV30|-|-
TGTGCCTGGATAGACAGGCCTACTGCCTATGGCTACACCTTC
CAWIDRPTAYGYTF
>TRBJ2-5|TRBV7-7|TRBD1|-
TGTGCCAGCAGCCGTTTATCGGGACAGAACCAAGAGACCCAGTACTTC
CASSRLSGQNQETQYF
>TRBJ2-1|TRBV5-1|-|few
TGCGCCAGCAGCTTGTCAGGGTTGAATGAGCAGTTCTTC
CASSLSGLNEQFF
>TRBJ2-3|TRBV18|TRBD1|few
TGTGCCAGCTCACCCGGGGACAGACCTAGCACAGATACGCAGTATTTT
CASSPGDRPSTDTQYF
>TRBJ2-3|TRBV28|TRBD2|-
TGTGCCAGCAGCGGCGGGGGGCCCACAGATACGCAGTATTTT
CASSGGGPTDTQYF
>TRBJ1-6|TRBV13|-|-
TGTGCCAGCAGCCCAGGGCGGGGTCTTGATTCACCCCTCCACTTT
CASSPGRGLDSPLHF
>TRBJ2-6|TRBV30|TRBD1|-
TGTGCCTGGAAGCCACCCGGGACAGGGGGCGCTGGGGCCAACGTCCTGACTTTC
CAWKPPGTGGAGANVLTF
>TRBJ2-3|TRBV4-2|-|-
TGTGCCAGCAGCCAAGGGGCGTTGGCCCGGGATATAGTAGATACGCAGTATTTT
CASSQGALARDIVDTQYF
>TRBJ2-3|TRBV5-6|TRBD1|-
TGTGCCAGCAGCTTAACGGGGACAGGGATGATAACAGATACGCAGTATTTT
CASSLTGTGMITDTQYF
>TRBJ2-7|TRBV5-1|TRBD1|-
TGCGCCAGCAGCCCCGCCCAACCACAGGGGGCTAACTTC
CASSPAQPQGANF
>TRBJ2-3|TRBV6-1|-|-
TGTGCCAGCAGCCAGTACGTGCACACAGATACGCAGTATTTT
CASSQYVHTDTQYF
>TRBJ2-2|TRBV10-3|TRBD2|-
TGTGCCATCACCCAGAGCGGGGGGCCGTCCGGGGAGCTGTTTTTT
CAITQSGGPSGELFF
>TRBJ1-5|TRBV5-6|TRBD1|-
TGTGCCAGCAGCGAAGGGACAGGTCAGCCCCAGCATTTT
CASSEGTGQPQHF